These 7 T cell receptor beta chains were sequenced from one sample in a study of graft-versus-host responses after intestinal transplantation. Their specific antigens are unknown. Only in-frame clones appear in the TCRdb table, and some are missing; sequencing was by immunoSEQ multiplex PCR. The profile covers roughly 100,000 clones, with under 95% appearing a single time and more than 0.95% taken by the ten largest. The specimen comprised unstimulated CD8+ T cells sorted from spleen or lymph node cells, sampled before intestinal transplant. The receptor source for this set is a human donor who received an intestinal transplant.

The chain is built from TRBV4-2 and TRBJ2-7; D gene unclear. Trimming took off 5 bases at V and 4 bases at J, with 6 bases between the two ends. This CDR3 has 11 amino acids. CDR1 LGHNA and CDR2 YNFKEQ come from the germline V gene. The CDR3 loop is CASSSTYEQYF. The CDR3 DNA follows: TGTGCCAGCAGCTCAACGTACGAGCAGTACTTC.

The CDR3 reads CASSLGGGGTDTQYF. In nucleotides, the CDR3 is TGTGCCAGCAGCTTGGGCGGGGGCGGCACAGATACGCAGTATTTT. The chain couples TRBV7-3 to TRBJ2-3; D perhaps matches TRBD2 (7 bases). Trimming shortened V by 3 bases and J by 1 base, and 11 bases separated the two germline ends. Germline V gives CDR1 SGHTA, CDR2 FQGTGA. This CDR3 spans 15 amino acids.

The rearrangement links TRBV2 to TRBJ2-7, with D tentatively TRBD1 (6 bases). The CDR3 length is 14 residues. V lost 7 bases to trimming and J lost 5 bases, with 18 bases between them. Germline loops: CDR1 SNHLY, CDR2 FYNNEI. The CDR3 reads CASNTGKIVHEQYF. As DNA, the CDR3 is TGTGCCAGCAATACAGGGAAAATCGTCCACGAGCAGTACTTC.

The chain uses TRBV2 and TRBJ2-2, with 14 bases matching TRBD2. The CDR3 totals 15 residues. The V gene's germline CDR1 is SNHLY and CDR2 FYNNEI. Trimming removed 6 bases from V and 9 bases from J; junction bases left unmatched: 6. DNA of the CDR3: TGTGCCAGCAGCGTTGGGACTAGCGGGGGAAGGGAGCTGTTTTTT. Translation gives CASSVGTSGGRELFF.

The CDR3 sequence: CASNSGLAGDEQFF. CDR3 bases: TGTGCCAGCAACTCGGGACTAGCGGGGGATGAGCAGTTCTTC. V is TRBV2 and J is TRBJ2-1, with 14 bases fitting TRBD2. The CDR3 consists of 14 residues. The germline gives CDR1 SNHLY, CDR2 FYNNEI. Trimming cost V 7 bases and J 8 bases; bases outside gene matches: 4.

A single count supports this clone. V and J are TRBV19 and TRBJ2-3; D may be TRBD2 (6 bases). This CDR3 spans 17 amino acids. V shed 2 bases and J shed 2 bases, with 17 bases lying between them. Germline V gene data show CDR1 as LNHDA and CDR2 as SQIVND (reference sequence). The CDR3 protein is CASSITSGGQITDTQYF. CDR3 bases: TGTGCCAGTAGTATAACGTCAGGAGGGCAGATCACAGATACGCAGTATTTT.

CDR3 amino acids: CASSARTSGTTDTQYF. The CDR3 DNA reads TGTGCCAGCAGCGCTCGGACTAGCGGGACCACAGATACGCAGTATTTT. The V gene is TRBV9, the J gene TRBJ2-3; TRBD2 aligns across 12 bases. The CDR3 extends over 16 amino acids. Germline CDR1 reads SGDLS; CDR2 reads YYNGEE. The V segment lost 3 bases and the J segment 2 bases; nucleotides outside the gene matches: 4.